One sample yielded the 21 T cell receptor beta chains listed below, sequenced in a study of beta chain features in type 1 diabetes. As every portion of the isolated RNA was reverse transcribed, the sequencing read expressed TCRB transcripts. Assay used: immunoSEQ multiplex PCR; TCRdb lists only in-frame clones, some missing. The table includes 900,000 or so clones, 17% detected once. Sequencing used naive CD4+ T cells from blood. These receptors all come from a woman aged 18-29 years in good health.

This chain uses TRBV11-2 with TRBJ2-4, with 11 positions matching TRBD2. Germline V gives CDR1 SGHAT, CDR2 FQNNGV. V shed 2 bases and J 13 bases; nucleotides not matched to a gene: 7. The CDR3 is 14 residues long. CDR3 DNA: TGTGCCAGCAGCTTATTATCTAGCGGGAGGCTACAGTACTTC. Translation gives CASSLLSSGRLQYF.

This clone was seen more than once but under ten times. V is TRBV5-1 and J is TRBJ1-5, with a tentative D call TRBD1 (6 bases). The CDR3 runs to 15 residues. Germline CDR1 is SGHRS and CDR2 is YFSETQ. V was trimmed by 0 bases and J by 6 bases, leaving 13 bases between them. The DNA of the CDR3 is TGCGCCAGCAGCTTGGTGGGACCAGGGGTTCAGCCCCAGCATTTT. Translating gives CASSLVGPGVQPQHF.

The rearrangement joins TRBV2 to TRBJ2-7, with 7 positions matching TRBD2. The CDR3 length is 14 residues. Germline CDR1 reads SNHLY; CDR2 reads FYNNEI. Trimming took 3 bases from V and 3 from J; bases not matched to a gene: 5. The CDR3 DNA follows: TGTGCCAGCAGTGATCTTCCTAGCGGCTACGAGCAGTACTTC. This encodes CASSDLPSGYEQYF.

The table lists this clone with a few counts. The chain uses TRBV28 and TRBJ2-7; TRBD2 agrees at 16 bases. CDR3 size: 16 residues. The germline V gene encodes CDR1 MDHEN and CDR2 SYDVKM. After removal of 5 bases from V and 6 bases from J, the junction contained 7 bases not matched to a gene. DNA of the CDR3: TGTGCCAGCAGTCCCGGGACTAGCGGGAGGGCCTTCGAGCAGTACTTC. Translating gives CASSPGTSGRAFEQYF.

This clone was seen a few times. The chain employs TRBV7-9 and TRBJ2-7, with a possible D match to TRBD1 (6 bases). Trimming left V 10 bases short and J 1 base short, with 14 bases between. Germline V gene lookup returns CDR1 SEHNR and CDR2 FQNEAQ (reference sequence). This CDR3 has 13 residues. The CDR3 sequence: CATGRDTSYEQYF. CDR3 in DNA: TGTGCCACCGGCCGGGACACGTCCTACGAGCAGTACTTC.

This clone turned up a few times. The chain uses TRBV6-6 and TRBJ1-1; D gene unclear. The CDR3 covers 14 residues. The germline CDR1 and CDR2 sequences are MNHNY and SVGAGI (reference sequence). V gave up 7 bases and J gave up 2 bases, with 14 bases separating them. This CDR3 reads CASTLLNLNTEAFF. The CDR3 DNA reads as TGTGCCAGCACCTTACTCAACCTAAACACTGAAGCTTTCTTT.

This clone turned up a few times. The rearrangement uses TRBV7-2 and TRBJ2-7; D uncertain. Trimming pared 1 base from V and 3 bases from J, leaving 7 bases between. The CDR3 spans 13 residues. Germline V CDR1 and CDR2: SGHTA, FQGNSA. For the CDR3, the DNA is TGTGCCAGCAGCTTAGGTTTCTTCTACGAGCAGTACTTC. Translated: CASSLGFFYEQYF.

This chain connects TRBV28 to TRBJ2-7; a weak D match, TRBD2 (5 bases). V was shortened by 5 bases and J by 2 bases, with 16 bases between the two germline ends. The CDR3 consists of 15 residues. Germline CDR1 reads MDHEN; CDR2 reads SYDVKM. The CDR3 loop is CASSPTSPNPYEQYF. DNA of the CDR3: TGTGCCAGCAGTCCCACTAGTCCAAACCCCTACGAGCAGTACTTC.

Here the CDR3 reads CASSLDRGLSTEAFF. CDR3 DNA sequence: TGCGCCAGCAGCCTGGACAGGGGACTATCCACTGAAGCTTTCTTT. V and J are TRBV5-1 and TRBJ1-1, with 9 bases matching TRBD1. Germline lookup yields CDR1 SGHRS and CDR2 YFSETQ. V lost 4 bases to trimming and J lost 4 bases; unmatched junction nucleotides: 8. This CDR3 comprises 15 residues.

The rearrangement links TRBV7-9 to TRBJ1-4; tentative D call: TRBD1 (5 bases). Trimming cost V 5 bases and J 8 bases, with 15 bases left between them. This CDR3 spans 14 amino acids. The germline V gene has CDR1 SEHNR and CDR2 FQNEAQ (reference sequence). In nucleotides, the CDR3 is TGTGCCAGCAGCCTCCAGGAGGCAGGGGAAAAACTGTTTTTT. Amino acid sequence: CASSLQEAGEKLFF.

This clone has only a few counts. CDR3 sequence (DNA): TGTGCCAGCAGCTTAGCCCGCTCTGGAGCGTCCTACAATGAGCAGTTCTTC. It encodes CASSLARSGASYNEQFF. The chain couples TRBV7-8 to TRBJ2-1; D is ambiguous. The CDR3 has 17 residues. Trimming took 0 bases from V and 1 from J, leaving 13 bases between them. From germline, CDR1 is SGHVS and CDR2 FQNEAQ. The full variable domain, with the rest looked up from reference TRBV7-8 and TRBJ2-1, is GAGVSQSPRYKVAKRGQDVALRCDPISGHVSLFWYQQALGQGPEFLTYFQNEAQLDKSGLPSDRFFAERPEGSVSTLKIQRTQQEDSAVYLCASSLARSGASYNEQFFGPGTRLTVL.

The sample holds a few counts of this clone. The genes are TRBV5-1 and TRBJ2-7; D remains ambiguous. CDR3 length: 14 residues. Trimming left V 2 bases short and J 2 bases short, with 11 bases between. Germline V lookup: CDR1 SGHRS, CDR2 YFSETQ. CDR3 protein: CASSFDNSPYEQYF. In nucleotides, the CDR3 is TGCGCCAGCAGCTTTGACAACTCCCCCTACGAGCAGTACTTC. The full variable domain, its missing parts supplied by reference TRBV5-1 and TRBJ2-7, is KAGVTQTPRYLIKTRGQQVTLSCSPISGHRSVSWYQQTPGQGLQFLFEYFSETQRNKGNFPGRFSGRQFSNSRSEMNVSTLELGDSALYLCASSFDNSPYEQYFGPGTRLTVT.

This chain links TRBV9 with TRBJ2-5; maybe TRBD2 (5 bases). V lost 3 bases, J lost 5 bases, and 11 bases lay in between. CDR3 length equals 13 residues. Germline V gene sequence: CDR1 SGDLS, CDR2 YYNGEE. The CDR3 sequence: CASSGTGGETQYF. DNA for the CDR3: TGTGCCAGCAGCGGAACGGGCGGGGAGACCCAGTACTTC.

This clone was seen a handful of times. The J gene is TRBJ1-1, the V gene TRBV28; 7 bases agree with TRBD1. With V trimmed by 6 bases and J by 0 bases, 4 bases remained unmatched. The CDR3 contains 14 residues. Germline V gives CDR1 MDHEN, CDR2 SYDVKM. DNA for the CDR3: TGTGCCAGCAGGGGACAGCTAATGAACACTGAAGCTTTCTTT. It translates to CASRGQLMNTEAFF.

CDR3: CASSDGPLRGEQYF. In nucleotides, the CDR3 is TGTGCCAGCAGTGATGGGCCCCTCAGAGGGGAGCAGTACTTC. The J gene is TRBJ2-5, the V gene TRBV25-1; D possibly matches TRBD1 or TRBD2 (5 bases each). The CDR3 spans 14 residues. V dropped 3 bases and J dropped 11 bases, with 19 bases sitting between them. Germline V CDR1 and CDR2: MGHDK, SYGVNS.

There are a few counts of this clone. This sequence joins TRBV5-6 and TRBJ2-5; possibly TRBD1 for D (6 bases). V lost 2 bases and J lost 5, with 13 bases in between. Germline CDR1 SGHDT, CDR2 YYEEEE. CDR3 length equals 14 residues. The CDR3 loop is CASSFEGVKETQYF. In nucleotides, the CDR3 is TGTGCCAGCAGCTTTGAGGGGGTTAAGGAGACCCAGTACTTC.

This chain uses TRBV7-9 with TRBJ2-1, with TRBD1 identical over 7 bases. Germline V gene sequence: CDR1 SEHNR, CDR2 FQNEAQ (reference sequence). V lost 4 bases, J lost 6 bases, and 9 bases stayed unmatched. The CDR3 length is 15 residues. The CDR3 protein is CASSSLTGTINEQFF. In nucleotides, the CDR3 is TGTGCCAGCAGCTCCTTGACAGGGACGATCAATGAGCAGTTCTTC.

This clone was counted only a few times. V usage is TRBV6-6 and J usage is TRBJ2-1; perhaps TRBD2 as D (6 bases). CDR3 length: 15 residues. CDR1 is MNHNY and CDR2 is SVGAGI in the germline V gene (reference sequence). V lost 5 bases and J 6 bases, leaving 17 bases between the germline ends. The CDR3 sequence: CASSGTPRGPNEQFF. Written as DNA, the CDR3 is TGTGCCAGCAGTGGGACTCCCCGGGGCCCCAATGAGCAGTTCTTC.

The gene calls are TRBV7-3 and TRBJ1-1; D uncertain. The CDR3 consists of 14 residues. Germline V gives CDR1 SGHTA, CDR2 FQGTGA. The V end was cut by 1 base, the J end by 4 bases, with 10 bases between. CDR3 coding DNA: TGTGCCAGCAGCTTAAGTCACGGGGTCACTGAAGCTTTCTTT. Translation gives CASSLSHGVTEAFF.

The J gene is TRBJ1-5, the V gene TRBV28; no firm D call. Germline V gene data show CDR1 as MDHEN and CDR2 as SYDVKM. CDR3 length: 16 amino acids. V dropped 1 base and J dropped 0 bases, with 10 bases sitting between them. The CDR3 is CASSLLGGGSNQPQHF. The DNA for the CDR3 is TGTGCCAGCAGTTTATTGGGAGGCGGTAGCAATCAGCCCCAGCATTTT.

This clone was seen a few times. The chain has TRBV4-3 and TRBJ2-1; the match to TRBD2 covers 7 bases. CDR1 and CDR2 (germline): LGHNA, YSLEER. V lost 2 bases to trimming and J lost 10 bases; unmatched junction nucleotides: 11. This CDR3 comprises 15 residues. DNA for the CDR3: TGCGCCAGCAGCCAAAGCCCGGTGGCGGGAGTGGAGCAGTTCTTC. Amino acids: CASSQSPVAGVEQFF.